This TCR beta chain is drawn from a study of blood T cell repertoires in COVID-19. Study information: Specimens from acute and convalescent COVID-19 originated in the United States, Italy and Spain. Sources were T cells, B-cell-depleted T cells, or PBMCs; the material itself was cDNA or gDNA.

V dropped 5 bases and J dropped 1; count of bases not matched to a gene: 8. The germline V gene has CDR1 SQVTM and CDR2 ANQGSEA. The CDR3 is 16 amino acids. In the authors' workflow: Scientists estimated how many nucleated cells there were by amplifying reference gene primers. Assay: immunoSEQ multiplex PCR; the TCRdb copy retains only in-frame clones and omits some. For V, J and clone size, that table is used; D and trimming come from the DNA. The repertoire holds about 54,000 clones, 80% to 85% seen once, with approximately 5.9% in the top ten. The receptor comes from a human donor in a cohort sampled during active or convalescent COVID-19. The chain joins TRBV29-1 to TRBJ2-7; 13 bases fit TRBD2. Sequencing was done on a sample of peripheral blood. The CDR3 reads CSVSRLAGGQSYEQYF. In DNA form, the CDR3 reads TGCAGCGTTTCCCGACTAGCGGGGGGCCAGTCCTACGAGCAGTACTTC.